The 5 T cell receptor beta chains given below trace back to one sample, sequenced in a study of cytomegalovirus exposure and HLA in healthy donors. PCR employed 60 Vbeta and 13 Jbeta primers. Assay used: immunoSEQ multiplex PCR; TCRdb lists only in-frame clones, some missing. Of roughly 160,000 clones in the sample, 80% to 85% are singletons; the top ten hold 2.3%. The sequencing input was PBMCs. The receptors here all came from a male donor in good health and CMV-seronegative.

The chain couples TRBV5-1 to TRBJ2-7, with 8 bases matching TRBD1. Trimming at V came to 3 bases and at J to 3 bases, leaving 8 bases not matched to a gene. Germline CDR1 reads SGHRS; CDR2 reads YFSETQ. The CDR3 length is 15 residues. CDR3 nucleotide sequence: TGCGCCAGCAGCTCCGGACAGGGCGAAGTCTACGAGCAGTACTTC. Its protein is CASSSGQGEVYEQYF.

The genes are TRBV5-1 and TRBJ1-1; D might be TRBD1 (5 bases). CDR3 length equals 13 residues. Germline CDR1 reads SGHRS; CDR2 reads YFSETQ. V shed 2 bases and J shed 8 bases, with 13 bases lying between them. The CDR3 DNA reads TGCGCCAGCAGCTTCGACAGTAATATGGAAGCTTTCTTT. Amino acid sequence: CASSFDSNMEAFF.

The chain uses TRBV6-4 and TRBJ2-3; 7 nucleotides match TRBD1. The CDR3 loop spans 15 amino acids. The V gene end was trimmed by 5 bases and the J gene end by 1 base; junction bases not matched to a gene: 6. Germline CDR1 is MRHNA and CDR2 is SNTAGT. The CDR3 sequence is CASSRQGFGTDTQYF. Written as DNA, the CDR3 is TGTGCCAGCAGTAGACAGGGTTTCGGCACAGATACGCAGTATTTT.

Remarks on this clone: This sample includes further DNA sequences coding for the same CDR3. V usage is TRBV7-9 and J usage is TRBJ1-5, with TRBD1 matching over 8 bases. The germline V gene encodes CDR1 SEHNR and CDR2 FQNEAQ (reference sequence). The CDR3 is 13 amino acids. V gave up 3 bases and J gave up 6 bases; unmatched junction bases: 1. The CDR3 region has the DNA TGTGCCAGCAGCTTGGACAGGGTTCAGCCCCAGCATTTT. It codes for CASSLDRVQPQHF.

The rearrangement joins TRBV6-5 to TRBJ2-7, with TRBD1 as a possible D gene (5 bases). Germline V lookup: CDR1 MNHEY, CDR2 SVGAGI. Deletions cut 5 bases from V and 6 bases from J, with 17 bases between. The CDR3 runs 14 residues. The CDR3 region has the DNA TGTGCCAGCAGTGAAGGGGATCGGGTGGGCGAGCAGTACTTC. Its translation: CASSEGDRVGEQYF.